This entry is about one T cell receptor (beta chain). Antigen: not known. As for treatment: 15 to 20 received Ad26.COV2.S at low or high dose, single or two shots; about 5 received placebo; per-sample allocation not given. The investigators took samples on day 63 after the first vaccine or placebo injection. Method: immunoSEQ multiplex PCR; TCRdb's copy keeps in-frame clones and lacks some. The sample has 440,000 or so clones; around 92% are singletons. The data are from a study of Ad26.COV2.S vaccination and SARS-CoV-2 variants. Across the study: Intramuscular Ad26.COV2.S at 5x10^10 or 1x10^11 viral particles.

After removal of 4 bases from V and 10 bases from J, the junction contained 9 bases not matched to a gene. CDR3 size: 16 residues. Germline lookup yields CDR1 SGHDT and CDR2 YYEEEE. Study-level points and caveats: The TCR breadth and depth analyses may have produced an underestimate of total T cell responses. Researchers reported similar non-spike TCR breadth in vaccine and placebo recipients. Vaccinees reportedly had broad spike-specific CD8+ and CD4+ T cell responses.

The sample consisted of peripheral blood, taken in a trial of Ad26.COV2.S vaccine versus placebo. This TCR came from a person between 18 and 60 years old who received the Ad26.COV2.S COVID-19 vaccine or a placebo. V is TRBV5-6 and J is TRBJ1-6; 12 nucleotides line up with TRBD1. The CDR3 protein is CASSPGTGGSGSPLHF. DNA for the CDR3: TGTGCCAGCAGCCCGGGGACAGGGGGCTCGGGGTCACCCCTCCACTTT.